One and the same sample provided the 28 T cell receptor beta chains below, sequenced in a study of blood T cell repertoires in COVID-19. The protocol was immunoSEQ multiplex PCR, while the TCRdb copy is restricted to in-frame clones and leaves out a portion. The table lists over 120,000 clones, 80% of them singletons, with 3.5% in the top ten. The sequencing input was peripheral blood. The receptors were gathered from a man between 65 and 79 years old who had recovered from COVID-19.

V usage is TRBV15 and J usage is TRBJ1-4; tentative D call: TRBD1 (5 bases). CDR1 LNHNV and CDR2 YYDKDF come from the germline V gene (reference sequence). V was trimmed by 7 bases and J by 0 bases, leaving 12 bases between them. The length of the CDR3 is 15 residues. Here the CDR3 reads CATTRGGATNEKLFF. CDR3 nucleotides: TGTGCCACCACCCGCGGAGGGGCAACTAATGAAAAACTGTTTTTT.

The J gene is TRBJ2-2, the V gene TRBV18; 7 bases match TRBD1. The CDR3 has 15 amino acids. Unmatched junction bases numbered 6, after V lost 5 bases and J lost 3 bases. Germline V gene sequence: CDR1 KGHSH, CDR2 LQKENI. The CDR3 nucleotides are TGTGCCAGCTCAAACTGGGACAGTGACACCGGGGAGCTGTTTTTT. It encodes CASSNWDSDTGELFF. Supplemented by reference TRBV18 and TRBJ2-2, the full variable domain reads NAGVMQNPRHLVRRRGQEARLRCSPMKGHSHVYWYRQLPEEGLKFMVYLQKENIIDESGMPKERFSAEFPKEGPSILRIQQVVRGDSAAYFCASSNWDSDTGELFFGEGSRLTVL.

This clone was picked up a small number of times. The V and J genes are TRBV4-1 and TRBJ1-5; D unresolved. CDR3 length equals 15 residues. Per the germline V gene, CDR1 is MGHRA and CDR2 is YSYEKL. V lost 1 base and J lost 2, with 9 bases in between. The CDR3 DNA reads as TGCGCCAGCAGCCAAGTCGGTGTAGGCAATCAGCCCCAGCATTTT. It codes for CASSQVGVGNQPQHF.

The rearrangement uses TRBV5-1 and TRBJ2-2, with D maybe TRBD1 (5 bases). Trimming removed 0 bases from V and 1 base from J, with 7 bases in between. CDR1 and CDR2 (germline): SGHRS, YFSETQ. This CDR3 comprises 15 residues. CDR3 amino acids: CASSLEGQNTGELFF. CDR3 nucleotide sequence: TGCGCCAGCAGCTTGGAGGGGCAGAACACCGGGGAGCTGTTTTTT.

The chain couples TRBV14 to TRBJ1-2; TRBD1 matches at 12 bases. The CDR3 consists of 15 residues. V was clipped by 0 bases and J by 8 bases; unmatched bases: 4. Germline V lookup: CDR1 SGHDN, CDR2 FVKESK. This chain's CDR3 is CASSQEGQGARGYTF. CDR3 coding DNA: TGTGCCAGCAGCCAAGAGGGACAGGGGGCGCGCGGCTACACCTTC.

This clone was observed a single time. The V call is TRBV6-6, the J call TRBJ2-7; TRBD2 is a possible D gene (6 bases). The germline V gene encodes CDR1 MNHNY and CDR2 SVGAGI (reference sequence). The V end lost 6 bases, the J end lost 2 bases, and 14 bases lay between the germline ends. The CDR3 runs 14 residues. The CDR3 spells CASRSRWGAYEQYF. Here the CDR3 DNA reads TGTGCCAGCAGGTCCCGTTGGGGGGCCTACGAGCAGTACTTC.

The rearrangement uses TRBV5-4 and TRBJ2-2; possible D gene TRBD2, 5 bases. Trimming cost V 2 bases and J 4 bases, with 12 bases left between them. CDR1 is SGHNT, CDR2 YYREEE, per germline (reference sequence). This CDR3 has 15 amino acids. The DNA for the CDR3 is TGTGCCAGCAGCTTAGGCCCCCGGGGCACCGGGGAGCTGTTTTTT. It translates to CASSLGPRGTGELFF. The whole variable domain, filled in from reference TRBV5-4 and TRBJ2-2, reads ETGVTQSPTHLIKTRGQQVTLRCSSQSGHNTVSWYQQALGQGPQFIFQYYREEENGRGNFPPRFSGLQFPNYSSELNVNALELDDSALYLCASSLGPRGTGELFFGEGSRLTVL.

J is TRBJ2-7 and V is TRBV18; 8 positions agree with TRBD2. The CDR3 extends over 15 amino acids. CDR1 and CDR2 from the germline V gene are KGHSH and LQKENI. Unmatched junction bases numbered 4, after V lost 2 bases and J lost 1 base. Here the CDR3 DNA reads TGTGCCAGCTCACCAGGGCCGGGAGGGTCCTACGAGCAGTACTTC. Amino acid sequence: CASSPGPGGSYEQYF.

The chain carries TRBV10-3 and TRBJ2-1, with D possibly matching TRBD2 (5 bases). The V and J ends lost 0 bases and 6 bases respectively, with 9 bases between them. In germline, CDR1 is ENHRY, CDR2 SYGVKD. This CDR3 spans 14 amino acids. The CDR3 loop reads CAISESSDPNEQFF. The CDR3 DNA reads TGTGCCATCAGTGAGTCTAGCGACCCCAATGAGCAGTTCTTC.

The chain joins TRBV27 to TRBJ2-6, with unresolved D. In germline, CDR1 is MNHEY, CDR2 SMNVEV (reference sequence). V dropped 5 bases and J dropped 2 bases, with 7 bases sitting between them. The CDR3 is 14 amino acids. CDR3 loop: CASSLSPGANVLTF. DNA for the CDR3: TGTGCCAGCAGTCTCTCCCCTGGGGCCAACGTCCTGACTTTC. The full variable domain, its missing parts supplied by reference TRBV27 and TRBJ2-6, is EAQVTQNPRYLITVTGKKLTVTCSQNMNHEYMSWYRQDPGLGLRQIYYSMNVEVTDKGDVPEGYKVSRKEKRNFPLILESPSPNQTSLYFCASSLSPGANVLTFGAGSRLTVL.

This chain uses TRBV13 with TRBJ1-5; the D gene is possibly TRBD1 (6 bases). Trimming pared 3 bases from V and 6 bases from J, leaving 15 bases between. Germline V gives CDR1 PRHDT, CDR2 FYEKMQ (reference sequence). The CDR3 length is 15 residues. CDR3 sequence: CASSFGQSGRQPQHF. The DNA of the CDR3 is TGTGCCAGCAGCTTTGGACAGAGTGGGCGTCAGCCCCAGCATTTT.

The chain joins TRBV5-1 to TRBJ1-1; 9 nucleotides align to TRBD1. The V gene's germline CDR1 is SGHRS and CDR2 YFSETQ. The CDR3 has 15 residues. J gave up 1 base and V 7 bases, and 8 bases lay outside the gene matches. Here the CDR3 DNA reads TGCGCCAGCTCGACAGGGGGTGAGAGGAACACTGAAGCTTTCTTT. Translation: CASSTGGERNTEAFF.

The chain recombines TRBV5-6 with TRBJ2-7; a weak D match, TRBD2 (6 bases). V dropped 3 bases and J dropped 11 bases, with 15 bases sitting between them. This CDR3 has 12 amino acids. The germline V gene encodes CDR1 SGHDT and CDR2 YYEEEE. CDR3: CASSSLGGREYF. The CDR3 DNA is TGTGCCAGCAGCTCCTTAGGAGGGCGAGAGTACTTC.

This clone was counted only a few times. The rearrangement uses TRBV11-2 and TRBJ2-5, with D perhaps matching TRBD1 (6 bases). Germline V gives CDR1 SGHAT, CDR2 FQNNGV. The length of the CDR3 is 14 residues. Trimming took off 3 bases at V and 5 bases at J, with 13 bases between the two ends. CDR3 nucleotides: TGTGCCAGCAGCTTCCAGGGGTACGGGGAGACCCAGTACTTC. Translation: CASSFQGYGETQYF.

For the CDR3, the DNA is TGTGCCAGCAGCCAATCGGACACCGGGGAGCTGTTTTTT. As protein: CASSQSDTGELFF. J is TRBJ2-2 and V is TRBV14; no reliable D call. Germline assignment: CDR1 SGHDN and CDR2 FVKESK. The V end lost 2 bases, the J end lost 3 bases, and 4 bases lay between the germline ends. The CDR3 consists of 13 residues.

V usage is TRBV13 and J usage is TRBJ2-7, with 7 bases matching TRBD2. The CDR3 spans 14 residues. The germline V gene has CDR1 PRHDT and CDR2 FYEKMQ (reference sequence). Trimming took 2 bases from V and 1 from J; bases not matched to a gene: 2. CDR3 residues: CASSLLAESYEQYF. DNA of the CDR3: TGTGCCAGCAGCTTACTAGCGGAGTCCTACGAGCAGTACTTC.

The rearrangement joins TRBV5-1 to TRBJ1-4; D possibly corresponds to TRBD1 (5 bases). CDR3 length: 16 amino acids. Germline V lookup: CDR1 SGHRS, CDR2 YFSETQ. V was pared by 0 bases and J by 0 bases, with 9 bases between. The CDR3 protein is CASSLVGGATNEKLFF. Here the CDR3 DNA reads TGCGCCAGCAGCTTGGTCGGGGGGGCAACTAATGAAAAACTGTTTTTT. Based on the CDR3 plus reference TRBV5-1 and TRBJ1-4, the full variable domain is KAGVTQTPRYLIKTRGQQVTLSCSPISGHRSVSWYQQTPGQGLQFLFEYFSETQRNKGNFPGRFSGRQFSNSRSEMNVSTLELGDSALYLCASSLVGGATNEKLFFGSGTQLSVL.

The chain has TRBV7-7 and TRBJ2-5; TRBD1 matches at 8 bases. Germline V CDR1 and CDR2: SSHAT, FNYEAQ (reference sequence). The CDR3 runs 15 residues. V shed 5 bases and J 5 bases; nucleotides not matched to a gene: 10. The CDR3 DNA is TGTGCCAGCAGCCCTATGCAGGGGGCCCGGGAGACCCAGTACTTC. Translating gives CASSPMQGARETQYF.

The chain is built from TRBV7-9 and TRBJ2-7, with 12 bases fitting TRBD1. Germline V gives CDR1 SEHNR, CDR2 FQNEAQ (reference sequence). The CDR3 runs to 17 residues. V lost 1 base to trimming and J lost 2 bases; unmatched junction nucleotides: 6. The CDR3 DNA sequence: TGTGCCAGCAGCTTAGGTCCCTGGGACAGGGGGCCCTACGAGCAGTACTTC. Its translation is CASSLGPWDRGPYEQYF.

This rearrangement joins TRBV10-2 to TRBJ2-5; 7 positions match TRBD2. Germline V gene sequence: CDR1 WSHSY, CDR2 SAAADI. The V gene end was trimmed by 6 bases and the J gene end by 2 bases; junction bases not matched to a gene: 21. This CDR3 spans 19 amino acids. The CDR3: CASRTSRGSRRSTQETQYF. The CDR3 DNA sequence: TGCGCCAGCAGGACTTCGCGCGGGAGTAGGAGGTCCACTCAAGAGACCCAGTACTTC.

J is TRBJ2-2 and V is TRBV6-4, with TRBD1 matching 8 bases. The germline CDR1 and CDR2 sequences are MRHNA and SNTAGT. The CDR3 loop spans 14 amino acids. V lost 3 bases, J lost 7 bases, and 4 bases stayed unmatched. The CDR3 loop is CASSEQGAYGELFF. CDR3 bases: TGTGCCAGCAGTGAGCAGGGGGCTTACGGGGAGCTGTTTTTT.

The gene calls are TRBV18 and TRBJ2-2; D gene ambiguous. Germline V gene data show CDR1 as KGHSH and CDR2 as LQKENI. The CDR3 is 15 amino acids. V dropped 3 bases and J dropped 0 bases, with 8 bases sitting between them. Here the CDR3 DNA reads TGTGCCAGCTCACCCGTCCTACCGAACACCGGGGAGCTGTTTTTT. This translates into CASSPVLPNTGELFF.

The chain has TRBV24-1 and TRBJ2-1, with 11 nucleotides matching TRBD1. The germline V gene has CDR1 KGHDR and CDR2 SFDVKD. The CDR3 has 16 amino acids. After removal of 3 bases from V and 3 bases from J, the junction contained 3 bases not matched to a gene. CDR3 bases: TGTGCCACCAGTGATACCGGGACAGGGGGCTACAATGAGCAGTTCTTC. It is translated as CATSDTGTGGYNEQFF.

The chain uses TRBV14 and TRBJ1-3, with D possibly TRBD1 on 6 matching bases. V lost 1 base and J 4 bases, leaving 8 bases between the germline ends. Germline CDR1 SGHDN, CDR2 FVKESK. This CDR3 contains 14 residues. As DNA, the CDR3 is TGTGCCAGCAGCCAAGCGGGGGGCGGAAACACCATATATTTT. Translation: CASSQAGGGNTIYF.

The chain carries TRBV19 and TRBJ1-5, with 10 bases identical to TRBD1. The germline CDR1 and CDR2 sequences are LNHDA and SQIVND (reference sequence). Unmatched junction bases numbered 12, after V lost 7 bases and J lost 6 bases. The CDR3 runs 16 residues. The CDR3 sequence is CASTSSEGQGSQPQHF. CDR3 nucleotides: TGTGCCAGTACCTCCTCGGAGGGACAGGGGAGTCAGCCCCAGCATTTT.

The chain employs TRBV6-1 and TRBJ1-1, with D possibly TRBD1 on 5 matching bases. V was clipped by 3 bases and J by 4 bases, with 18 bases between them. CDR3 size: 16 residues. Germline V gene lookup returns CDR1 MNHNS and CDR2 SASEGT. The CDR3 region is CASSDRPVGRGTEAFF. CDR3 DNA: TGTGCCAGCAGTGATCGGCCCGTGGGTAGGGGCACTGAAGCTTTCTTT.

This chain links TRBV27 with TRBJ1-4, with D possibly being TRBD1 (5 bases). The germline V and J ends were trimmed by 9 bases and 8 bases, with 34 bases remaining between them. The CDR3 covers 19 residues. CDR1 is MNHEY, CDR2 SMNVEV, per germline (reference sequence). The CDR3 nucleotides are TGTGCCAGGCCTACCAACGGCCGGGGGGGTGTAGGGGTGGAGGAAAAACTGTTTTTT. This translates into CARPTNGRGGVGVEEKLFF. Full variable domain (missing parts from reference TRBV27 and TRBJ1-4): EAQVTQNPRYLITVTGKKLTVTCSQNMNHEYMSWYRQDPGLGLRQIYYSMNVEVTDKGDVPEGYKVSRKEKRNFPLILESPSPNQTSLYFCARPTNGRGGVGVEEKLFFGSGTQLSVL.

V and J are TRBV27 and TRBJ1-1, with TRBD1 identical over 8 bases. The CDR3 runs 16 residues. With 7 bases clipped from V and 0 bases from J, the junction kept 10 bases outside the gene matches. From germline, CDR1 is MNHEY and CDR2 SMNVEV (reference sequence). Written as DNA, the CDR3 is TGTGCCAGCAAGAAGGACAGGGTTTTGGTGAACACTGAAGCTTTCTTT. It yields the protein CASKKDRVLVNTEAFF.